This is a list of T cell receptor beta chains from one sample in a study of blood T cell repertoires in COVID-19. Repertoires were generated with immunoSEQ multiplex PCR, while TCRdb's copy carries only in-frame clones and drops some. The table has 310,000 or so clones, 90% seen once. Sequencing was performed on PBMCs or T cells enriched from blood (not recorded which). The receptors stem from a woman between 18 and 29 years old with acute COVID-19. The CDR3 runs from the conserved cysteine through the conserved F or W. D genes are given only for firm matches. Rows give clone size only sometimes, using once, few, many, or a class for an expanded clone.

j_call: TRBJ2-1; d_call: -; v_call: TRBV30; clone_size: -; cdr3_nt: TGTGCCTATAACAGGGCTACCTACAATGAGCAGTTCTTC; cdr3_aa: CAYNRATYNEQFF
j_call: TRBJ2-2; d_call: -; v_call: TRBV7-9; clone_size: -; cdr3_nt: TGTGCCAGCAGCTGGGGGGAAACCGGGGAGCTGTTTTTT; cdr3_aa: CASSWGETGELFF
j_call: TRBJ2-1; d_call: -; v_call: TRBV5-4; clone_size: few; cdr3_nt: TGTGCCAGCAGCGAGTTACGGACTACCTACAATGAGCAGTTCTTC; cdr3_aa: CASSELRTTYNEQFF
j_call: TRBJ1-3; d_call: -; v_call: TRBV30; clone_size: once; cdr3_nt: TGTGCCTGGAGGGTGACCGCTAGGGGTTCTGGAAACACCATATATTTT; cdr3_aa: CAWRVTARGSGNTIYF
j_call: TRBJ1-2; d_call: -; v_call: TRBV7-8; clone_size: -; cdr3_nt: TGTGCCAGCAGCCTCATTACAGCCCGGATACCTAACTATGGCTACACCTTC; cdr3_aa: CASSLITARIPNYGYTF
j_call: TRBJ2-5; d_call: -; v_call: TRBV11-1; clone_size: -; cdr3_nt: TGTGCCAGCAGCTCCCCCGTGCGATACCAAGAGACCCAGTACTTC; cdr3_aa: CASSSPVRYQETQYF
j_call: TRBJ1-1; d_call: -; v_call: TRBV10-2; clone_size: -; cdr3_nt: TGCGCCAGCAGTGCCTTCGGGAACACTGAAGCTTTCTTT; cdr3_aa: CASSAFGNTEAFF
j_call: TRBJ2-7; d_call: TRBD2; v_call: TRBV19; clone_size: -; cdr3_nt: TGTGCCAGTAGTATAGTAGCGGGATCGTCCTACGAGCAGTACTTC; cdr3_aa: CASSIVAGSSYEQYF
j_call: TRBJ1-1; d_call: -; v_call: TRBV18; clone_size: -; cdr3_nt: TGTGCCAGCTCCCGTGGGGCAGACACTGAAGCTTTCTTT; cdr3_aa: CASSRGADTEAFF
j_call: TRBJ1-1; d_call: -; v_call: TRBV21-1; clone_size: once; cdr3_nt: TGTGCCAGCAGCAAACACCGGGACACATATGAAGCTTTCTTT; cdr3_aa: CASSKHRDTYEAFF
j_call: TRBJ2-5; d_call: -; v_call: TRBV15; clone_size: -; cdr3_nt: TGTGCCACCAGCAGAGAAGGACAGCAAGAAGAGACCCAGTACTTC; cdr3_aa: CATSREGQQEETQYF
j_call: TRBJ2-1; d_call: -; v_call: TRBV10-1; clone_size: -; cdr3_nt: TGCGCCAGCAGCGTCCGCGCTGACAATGAGCAGTTCTTC; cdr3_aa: CASSVRADNEQFF
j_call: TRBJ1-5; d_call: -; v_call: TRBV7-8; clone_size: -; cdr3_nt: TGTGCCAGCAGCCGCGCGCCCGGTGCCCGTCAGCCCCAGCATTTT; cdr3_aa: CASSRAPGARQPQHF
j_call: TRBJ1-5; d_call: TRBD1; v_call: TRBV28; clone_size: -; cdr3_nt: TGTGCCAGCAGTTTATTAAGCCAGGGGGCAAATCAGCCCCAGCATTTT; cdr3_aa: CASSLLSQGANQPQHF
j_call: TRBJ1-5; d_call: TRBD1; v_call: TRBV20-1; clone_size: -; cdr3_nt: TGCAGTGCTAGTATGGGACAGGGCCCCTCAAATCAGCCCCAGCATTTT; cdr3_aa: CSASMGQGPSNQPQHF
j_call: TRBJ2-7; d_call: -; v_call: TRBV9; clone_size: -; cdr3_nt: TGTGCCAGCAGCGTAGTCGGGAACAGCGGCGAGCAGTACTTC; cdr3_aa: CASSVVGNSGEQYF
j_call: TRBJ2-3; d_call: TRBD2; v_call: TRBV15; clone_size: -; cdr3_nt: TGTGCCACCAGCTTGACGGGAGGGCCCCACACAGATACGCAGTATTTT; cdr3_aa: CATSLTGGPHTDTQYF
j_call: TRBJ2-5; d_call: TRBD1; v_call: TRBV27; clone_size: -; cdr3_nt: TGTGCCAGCAGTGAGAGGACAGGGTTTCGGGAGACCCAGTACTTC; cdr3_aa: CASSERTGFRETQYF
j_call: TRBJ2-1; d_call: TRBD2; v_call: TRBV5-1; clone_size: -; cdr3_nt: TGCGCCAGCAGCGAAACCGGGACTAGCTTCAATGAGCAGTTCTTC; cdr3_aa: CASSETGTSFNEQFF
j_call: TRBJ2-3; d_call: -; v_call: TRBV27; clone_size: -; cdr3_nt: TGTGCCAGCAGTGACAGCTCGGCCCAAGCCACAGATACGCAGTATTTT; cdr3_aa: CASSDSSAQATDTQYF
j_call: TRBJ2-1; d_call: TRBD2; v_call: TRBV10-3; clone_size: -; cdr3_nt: TGTGCCATCAGTGGGGGGGGGATCCCAGCCTACAATGAGCAGTTCTTC; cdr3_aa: CAISGGGIPAYNEQFF
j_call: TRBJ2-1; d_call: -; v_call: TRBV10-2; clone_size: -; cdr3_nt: TGCGCCAGCAGTTTGGACACCAATGAGCAGTTCTTC; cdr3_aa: CASSLDTNEQFF
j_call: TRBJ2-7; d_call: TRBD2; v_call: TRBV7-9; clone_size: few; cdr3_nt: TGTGCCAGCAGCCTGGGGACTAGCGGGAGGGCCTCGACGTACGAGCAGTACTTC; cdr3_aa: CASSLGTSGRASTYEQYF
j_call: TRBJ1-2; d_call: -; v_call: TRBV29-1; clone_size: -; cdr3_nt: TGCAGCGTTGAAGATTCGGGGGGGAACTATGGCTACACCTTC; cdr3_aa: CSVEDSGGNYGYTF
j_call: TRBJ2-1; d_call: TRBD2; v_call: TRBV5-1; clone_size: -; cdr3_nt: TGCGCCAGCAAGGAGGGAGGGAGCTCCTACAATGAGCAGTTCTTC; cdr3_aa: CASKEGGSSYNEQFF
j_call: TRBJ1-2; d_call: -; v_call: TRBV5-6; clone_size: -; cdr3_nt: TGTGCCAGCAGCTTTTCCGGGACATCGTATGGCTACACCTTC; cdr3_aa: CASSFSGTSYGYTF
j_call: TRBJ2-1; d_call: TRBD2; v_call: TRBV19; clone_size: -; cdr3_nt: TGTGCCAGTAGTATATATTCTAGCGGGGGGCCCTACAATGAGCAGTTCTTC; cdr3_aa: CASSIYSSGGPYNEQFF
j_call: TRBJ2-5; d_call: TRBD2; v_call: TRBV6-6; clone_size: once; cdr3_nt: TGTGCCAGCAGTCCCCGCAGACTAGCGGGAGCGAGGGAGACCCAGTACTTC; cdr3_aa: CASSPRRLAGARETQYF
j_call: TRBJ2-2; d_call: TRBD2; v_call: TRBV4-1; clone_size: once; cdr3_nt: TGCGCCAGCAGCCAAGGAAGAGCGACTAGCGGGTTCACCGGGGAGCTGTTTTTT; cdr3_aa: CASSQGRATSGFTGELFF
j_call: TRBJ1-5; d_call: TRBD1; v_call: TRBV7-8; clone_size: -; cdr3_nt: TGTGCCAGCAGCTTAGTGGGGACAGGGGGTGGGCCCCAGCATTTT; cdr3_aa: CASSLVGTGGGPQHF
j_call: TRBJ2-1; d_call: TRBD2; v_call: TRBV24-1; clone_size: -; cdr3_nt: TGTGCCATCAGCGGTGCGGGAGCGGGATACAATGAGCAGTTCTTC; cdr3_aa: CAISGAGAGYNEQFF
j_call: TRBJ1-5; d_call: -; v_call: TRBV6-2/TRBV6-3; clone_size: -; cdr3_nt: TGTGCCAGCAGTTACTCCGGCGGGACCAATCAGCCCCAGCATTTT; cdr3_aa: CASSYSGGTNQPQHF
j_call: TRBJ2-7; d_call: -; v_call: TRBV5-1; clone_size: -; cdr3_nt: TGCGCCAGCAGCGCTGACAGGAACTTCTACGAGCAGTACTTC; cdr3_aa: CASSADRNFYEQYF
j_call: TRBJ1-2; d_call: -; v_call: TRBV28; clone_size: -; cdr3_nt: TGTGCCAGCGTTATAGGTGGAACAGGGAGTCACTATGGCTACACCTTC; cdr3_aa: CASVIGGTGSHYGYTF
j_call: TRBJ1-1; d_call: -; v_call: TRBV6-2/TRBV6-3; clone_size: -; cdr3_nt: TGTGCCAGCAGCGGACATTACACTGAAGCTTTCTTT; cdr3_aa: CASSGHYTEAFF
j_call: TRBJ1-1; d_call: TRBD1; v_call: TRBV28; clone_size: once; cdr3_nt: TGTGCCAGCAGTTCTCAATTAAGGGGGCTGGGGACTGAAGCTTTCTTT; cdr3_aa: CASSSQLRGLGTEAFF
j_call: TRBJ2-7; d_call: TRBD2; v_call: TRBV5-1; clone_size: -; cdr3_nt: TGCGCCAGCAGCTTGGGCGGACTAGGGAGATTCTACGAGCAGTACTTC; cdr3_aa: CASSLGGLGRFYEQYF
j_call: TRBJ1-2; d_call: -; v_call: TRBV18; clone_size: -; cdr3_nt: TGTGCCAGCTCAGCAAACTTCGGTGACTATGGCTACACCTTC; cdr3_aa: CASSANFGDYGYTF
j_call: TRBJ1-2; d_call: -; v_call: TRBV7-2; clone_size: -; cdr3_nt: TGTGCCACCCTCCGACGGGGTGGCTACACCTTC; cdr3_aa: CATLRRGGYTF
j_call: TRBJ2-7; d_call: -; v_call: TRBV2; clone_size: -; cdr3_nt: TGTGCCAGCAGTGAAGCGCCACTTGGGACAAGCAGCGAGCAGTACTTC; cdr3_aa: CASSEAPLGTSSEQYF
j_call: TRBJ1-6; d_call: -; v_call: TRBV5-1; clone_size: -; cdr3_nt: TGCGCCAGCAGCTTGGGTAGAGGGATAGGAAGCTCCTATAATTCACCCCTCCACTTT; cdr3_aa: CASSLGRGIGSSYNSPLHF
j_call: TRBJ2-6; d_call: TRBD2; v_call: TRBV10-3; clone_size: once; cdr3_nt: TGTGCCCGGGGGGGGCCCAGCACTGGGGCCAACGTCCTGACTTTC; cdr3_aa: CARGGPSTGANVLTF
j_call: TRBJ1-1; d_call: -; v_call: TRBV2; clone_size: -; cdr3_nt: TGTGCCAGCAGTATGAGACTACTTGAAGCTTTCTTT; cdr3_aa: CASSMRLLEAFF
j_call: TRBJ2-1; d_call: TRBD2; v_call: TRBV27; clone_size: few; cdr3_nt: TGTGCCAGCAGTTACACTAGCGGGGGAACGGGGAATGAGCAGTTCTTC; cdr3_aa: CASSYTSGGTGNEQFF
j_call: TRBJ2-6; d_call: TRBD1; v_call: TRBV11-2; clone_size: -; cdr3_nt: TGTGCCAGCAGCTCCGGGACAGGGCCATCCAAGGCCAACGTCCTGACTTTC; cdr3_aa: CASSSGTGPSKANVLTF
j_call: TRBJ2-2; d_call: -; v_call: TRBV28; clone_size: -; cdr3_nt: TGTGCCAGCAGCCGGCCGCGGGCGAACACCGGGGAGCTGTTTTTT; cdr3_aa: CASSRPRANTGELFF
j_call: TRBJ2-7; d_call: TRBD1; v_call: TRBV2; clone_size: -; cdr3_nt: TGTGCCAGCAGTGAAGCCCCGGGACAGGGCTACGAGCAGTACTTC; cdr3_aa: CASSEAPGQGYEQYF